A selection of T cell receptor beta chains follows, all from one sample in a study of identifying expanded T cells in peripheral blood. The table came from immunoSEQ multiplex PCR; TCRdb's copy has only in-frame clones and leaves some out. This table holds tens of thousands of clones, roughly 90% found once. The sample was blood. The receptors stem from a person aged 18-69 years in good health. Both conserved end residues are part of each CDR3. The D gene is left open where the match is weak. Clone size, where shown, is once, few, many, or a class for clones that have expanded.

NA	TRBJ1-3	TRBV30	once	CAWSVLVGNTIYF	TGTGCCTGGAGTGTACTTGTGGGAAACACCATATATTTT
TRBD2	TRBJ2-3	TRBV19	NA	CASRTSGDTQYF	TGTGCCAGTAGGACTAGCGGGGATACGCAGTATTTT
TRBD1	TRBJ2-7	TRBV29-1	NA	CSVTGQGANEQYF	TGCAGCGTCACGGGACAGGGGGCCAACGAGCAGTACTTC
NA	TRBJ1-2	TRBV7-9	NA	CASSSPGVHGYTF	TGTGCCAGCAGCTCCCCAGGGGTCCATGGCTACACCTTC
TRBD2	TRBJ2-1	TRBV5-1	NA	CASSLLAGSYNEQFF	TGCGCCAGCAGTTTACTAGCGGGGAGTTACAATGAGCAGTTCTTC
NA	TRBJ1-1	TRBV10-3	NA	CAISDQTEAFF	TGTGCCATCAGTGATCAGACTGAAGCTTTCTTT
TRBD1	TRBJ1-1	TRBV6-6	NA	CASSLQGVNTEAFF	TGTGCCAGCAGTTTACAGGGGGTAAACACTGAAGCTTTCTTT
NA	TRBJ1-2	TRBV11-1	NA	CASSLTGGIYGYTF	TGTGCCAGCAGCCTAACGGGGGGAATCTATGGCTACACCTTC
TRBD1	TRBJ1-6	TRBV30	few	CAWRAGGVSPLHF	TGTGCCTGGAGGGCAGGGGGCGTATCACCCCTCCACTTT
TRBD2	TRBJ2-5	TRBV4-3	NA	CASSQGTSGLQETQYF	TGCGCCAGCAGCCAAGGGACTAGCGGGCTTCAAGAGACCCAGTACTTC
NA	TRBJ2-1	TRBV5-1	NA	CASSIFGTVSQNEQFF	TGCGCCAGCAGCATATTCGGGACTGTCAGTCAAAATGAGCAGTTCTTC
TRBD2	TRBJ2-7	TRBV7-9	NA	CASTSGGASYEQYF	TGTGCCAGCACCTCGGGGGGGGCCTCCTACGAGCAGTACTTC
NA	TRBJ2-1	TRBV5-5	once	CASSRVDEQFF	TGTGCCTCCTCCCGGGTTGATGAGCAGTTCTTC
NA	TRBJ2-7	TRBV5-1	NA	CASSPDRSSYEQYF	TGCGCCAGCAGCCCAGACAGGAGCTCCTACGAGCAGTACTTC
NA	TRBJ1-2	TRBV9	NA	CASSGGGKYGYTF	TGTGCCAGCAGTGGCGGGGGGAAGTATGGCTACACCTTC
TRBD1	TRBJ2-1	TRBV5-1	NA	CASSPGQEYNEQFF	TGCGCCAGCAGCCCGGGACAGGAGTACAATGAGCAGTTCTTC
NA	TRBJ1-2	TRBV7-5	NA	CVRSISPVTVPARITTNYGYTF	TGTGTCAGAAGCATATCCCCGGTGACAGTCCCGGCGCGGATTACAACTAACTATGGCTACACCTTC
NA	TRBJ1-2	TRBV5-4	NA	CASADRAGANYGYTF	TGCGCCAGCGCCGATCGGGCAGGGGCTAACTATGGCTACACCTTC
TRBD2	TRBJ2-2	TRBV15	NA	CATSRDLPEAGGSGELFF	TGTGCCACCAGCAGAGATCTCCCGGAAGCGGGAGGGTCCGGGGAGCTGTTTTTT
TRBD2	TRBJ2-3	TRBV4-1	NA	CASSQEPLTSGLTDTQYF	TGCGCCAGCAGCCAAGAACCGTTGACTAGCGGTCTCACAGATACGCAGTATTTT